The T cell receptor (beta chain) under discussion was sequenced for a study of cytomegalovirus exposure and HLA in healthy donors. The wider study: Of all 370 or so donors who were genotyped, 70% to 85% belonged to the Caucasian-associated ancestry cluster.

Comments on this clone: The antigen is undetermined.

Study-level findings and limits: Several top significant clusters appeared, in a later analysis, to be linked to common viral pathogens.

With 60 Vbeta and 13 Jbeta primers, the PCR was carried out. The authors' processing: In a later analysis, of tens of millions of unique beta chains, around 11 million appeared in at least two donors. Sequencing used immunoSEQ multiplex PCR; TCRdb keeps in-frame clones, though not all of them. The DNA was the basis for D and trimming; V, J and clone size are from that table. The data contain roughly 110,000 clones, 82% of them singletons. The length of the CDR3 is 15 residues. The J segment lost 2 bases and the V segment lost 3 bases, leaving 7 bases of the junction unmatched. CDR1 SGHRS and CDR2 YFSETQ come from the germline V gene. Healthy donors of bone marrow made up the group.

The clonotype originates from a man younger than 40 in good health and CMV-seropositive. The V gene is TRBV5-1, the J gene TRBJ1-2; TRBD1 agrees at 7 bases. Sequences were obtained from PBMCs. The CDR3, as DNA: TGCGCCAGCAGCTCCGGCAGGGGGTTAAACTATGGCTACACCTTC. Translating gives CASSSGRGLNYGYTF.